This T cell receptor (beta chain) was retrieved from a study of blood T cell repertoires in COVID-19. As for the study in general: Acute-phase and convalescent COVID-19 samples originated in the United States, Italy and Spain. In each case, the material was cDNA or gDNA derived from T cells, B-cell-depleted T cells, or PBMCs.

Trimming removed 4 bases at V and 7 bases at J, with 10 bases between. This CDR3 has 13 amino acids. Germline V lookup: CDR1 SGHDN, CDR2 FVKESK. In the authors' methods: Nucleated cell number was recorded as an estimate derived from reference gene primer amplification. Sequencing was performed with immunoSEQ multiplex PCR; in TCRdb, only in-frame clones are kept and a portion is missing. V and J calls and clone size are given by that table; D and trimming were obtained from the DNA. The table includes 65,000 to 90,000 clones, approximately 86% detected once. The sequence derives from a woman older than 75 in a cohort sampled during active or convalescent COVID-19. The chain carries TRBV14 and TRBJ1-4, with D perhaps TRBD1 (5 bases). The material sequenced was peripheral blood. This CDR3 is CASSRGTGEKLFF. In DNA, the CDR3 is TGTGCCAGCAGCCGAGGGACTGGTGAAAAACTGTTTTTT.